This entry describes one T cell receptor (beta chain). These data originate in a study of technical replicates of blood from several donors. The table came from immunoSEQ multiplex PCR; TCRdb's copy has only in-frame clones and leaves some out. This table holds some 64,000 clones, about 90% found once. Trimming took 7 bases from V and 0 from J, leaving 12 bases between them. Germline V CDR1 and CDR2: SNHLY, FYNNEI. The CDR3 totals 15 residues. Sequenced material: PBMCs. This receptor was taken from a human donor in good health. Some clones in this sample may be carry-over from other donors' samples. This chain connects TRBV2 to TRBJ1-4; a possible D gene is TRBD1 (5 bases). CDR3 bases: TGTGCCAGCACATATCAGGGCGCAACTAATGAAAAACTGTTTTTT. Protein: CASTYQGATNEKLFF.